This TCR beta chain was sequenced during a study of blood T cell repertoires in COVID-19. Study in general: The United States, Italy and Spain provided the acute and convalescent COVID-19 samples. In each case, the material was cDNA or gDNA derived from T cells, B-cell-depleted T cells, or PBMCs.

This clone appeared once. Germline V CDR1 and CDR2: LNHDA, SQIVND (reference sequence). Trimming stripped 3 bases from V and 2 bases from J, with 8 bases between. The CDR3 sequence is 14 residues long. Authors' analysis steps: Using reference gene primer amplification, nucleated cell counts were estimated. Only in-frame clones appear in the TCRdb table, and some are missing; sequencing was by immunoSEQ multiplex PCR. V, J and clone size are taken as reported in that table, and D and trimming were inferred from the DNA itself. The sample carries 95,000 to 150,000 clones, about 79% recorded once. Input material: peripheral blood. The TCR sequence derives from a man aged 40-49 years with active or convalescent COVID-19. The gene calls are TRBV19 and TRBJ1-5; D perhaps matches TRBD1 (5 bases). CDR3 in DNA: TGTGCCAGTAGTATCTCCAGGGGCAATCAGCCCCAGCATTTT. Amino acid sequence: CASSISRGNQPQHF.